A single sample gave rise to the 15 T cell receptor beta chains below, sequenced in a study of blood T cell repertoires in COVID-19. The assay was immunoSEQ multiplex PCR, and TCRdb's table has in-frame clones only and misses some. Here the sample spans over 200,000 clones, roughly 87% being singletons. The specimen was peripheral blood. The receptors come from a man aged 40-49 years with active or convalescent COVID-19.

CDR3 DNA sequence: TGCGCCAGCAGCCAAGAGGAGGGCAGGGCCGAATTTAACTATGGCTACACCTTC. Its translation is CASSQEEGRAEFNYGYTF. This chain uses TRBV4-1 with TRBJ1-2; maybe TRBD1 (5 bases). This CDR3 is built from 18 residues. The V and J ends lost 0 bases and 1 base respectively, with 18 bases between them. CDR1 and CDR2 (germline): MGHRA, YSYEKL.

The rearrangement links TRBV19 to TRBJ1-3; 7 nucleotides match TRBD1. The CDR3 is 17 amino acids. V was clipped by 4 bases and J by 2 bases; unmatched bases: 11. Germline values: CDR1 LNHDA, CDR2 SQIVND (reference sequence). CDR3: CASSRTGGSGAGNTIYF. CDR3 coding DNA: TGTGCCAGTAGTAGGACAGGTGGATCGGGTGCTGGAAACACCATATATTTT.

The J gene is TRBJ2-7, the V gene TRBV6-4, with TRBD1 matching over 7 bases. The CDR3 has 13 amino acids. In germline, CDR1 is MRHNA, CDR2 SNTAGT. The J segment lost 5 bases and the V segment lost 6 bases, leaving 7 bases of the junction unmatched. CDR3 sequence (DNA): TGTGCCAGCAGGATACAGGGGTACCACGAGCAGTACTTC. Residues: CASRIQGYHEQYF.

The rearrangement joins TRBV27 to TRBJ1-6, with a tentative D call TRBD1 (5 bases). This CDR3 has 16 residues. The V gene lost 5 bases and the J gene lost 4 bases, with 15 bases spanning the gap. Germline-derived CDR1 and CDR2 are MNHEY and SMNVEV (reference sequence). The DNA of the CDR3 is TGTGCCAGCAGTCCCAGGGTCCCTTCGTATAATTCACCCCTCCACTTT. Its translation: CASSPRVPSYNSPLHF.

V usage is TRBV9 and J usage is TRBJ2-3; 7 bases line up with TRBD1. The CDR3 totals 14 residues. V was pared by 0 bases and J by 10 bases, with 8 bases of the junction left unmatched. CDR1 SGDLS and CDR2 YYNGEE come from the germline V gene. This CDR3 is CASSVGATGVAQYF. In nucleotides, the CDR3 is TGTGCCAGCAGCGTAGGGGCCACAGGGGTCGCGCAGTATTTT.

The genes are TRBV6-4 and TRBJ1-1; 10 positions agree with TRBD1. The CDR3 is 15 amino acids. V lost 5 bases to trimming and J lost 4 bases; unmatched junction nucleotides: 7. From germline, CDR1 is MRHNA and CDR2 SNTAGT. CDR3 region: CASSPGQGMATEAFF. The CDR3 DNA is TGTGCCAGCAGTCCGGGACAGGGGATGGCCACTGAAGCTTTCTTT.

This chain links TRBV2 with TRBJ1-5; D possibly corresponds to TRBD1 (5 bases). Trimming left V 5 bases short and J 5 bases short, with 13 bases between. Germline V gene sequence: CDR1 SNHLY, CDR2 FYNNEI. The CDR3 is made up of 14 amino acids. The CDR3 here is CASSPRQNYQPQHF. The CDR3 DNA follows: TGTGCCAGCAGTCCTCGACAGAACTATCAGCCCCAGCATTTT. The complete variable domain, with remaining parts taken from reference TRBV2 and TRBJ1-5, reads EPEVTQTPSHQVTQMGQEVILRCVPISNHLYFYWYRQILGQKVEFLVSFYNNEISEKSEIFDDQFSVERPDGSNFTLKIRSTKLEDSAMYFCASSPRQNYQPQHFGDGTRLSIL.

The rearrangement uses TRBV5-4 and TRBJ1-4; 9 nucleotides align to TRBD1. The length of the CDR3 is 14 residues. Germline-derived CDR1 and CDR2 are SGHNT and YYREEE (reference sequence). Trimming cost V 3 bases and J 5 bases; bases outside gene matches: 2. CDR3 coding DNA: TGTGCCAGCAGCTCCGGACAGGGGAATGAAAAACTGTTTTTT. Its protein product is CASSSGQGNEKLFF. The full variable domain, completed using reference TRBV5-4 and TRBJ1-4, is ETGVTQSPTHLIKTRGQQVTLRCSSQSGHNTVSWYQQALGQGPQFIFQYYREEENGRGNFPPRFSGLQFPNYSSELNVNALELDDSALYLCASSSGQGNEKLFFGSGTQLSVL.

V is TRBV6-4 and J is TRBJ2-2, with D possibly being TRBD1 (6 bases). Germline CDR1 and CDR2: MRHNA and SNTAGT. Trimming cost V 5 bases and J 6 bases, with 13 bases left between them. There are 14 residues in the CDR3. The CDR3 loop reads CASSSDRFAGELFF. Written as DNA, the CDR3 is TGTGCCAGCAGTAGTGACAGGTTCGCCGGGGAGCTGTTTTTT.

The rearrangement links TRBV29-1 to TRBJ2-3, with 8 bases aligning to TRBD2. The CDR3 extends over 14 amino acids. With V trimmed by 3 bases and J by 5 bases, 7 bases remained unmatched. Germline V gene lookup returns CDR1 SQVTM and CDR2 ANQGSEA. CDR3 in amino acids: CSVEGSGVGDTQYF. CDR3 coding DNA: TGCAGCGTTGAGGGTAGCGGGGTTGGAGATACGCAGTATTTT.

J is TRBJ1-6 and V is TRBV10-1; D is possibly TRBD1 (5 bases). The germline CDR1 and CDR2 sequences are WNHNN and SYGVQD (reference sequence). The length of the CDR3 is 15 residues. Trimming removed 4 bases at V and 6 bases at J, with 13 bases between. CDR3 nucleotides: TGCGCCAGCAGTGTCGGGGGAAGGGGTAATTCACCCCTCCACTTT. This translates into CASSVGGRGNSPLHF.

This clone appeared once. The rearrangement joins TRBV28 to TRBJ1-2, with a possible D match to TRBD1 (6 bases). Trimming left V 6 bases short and J 3 bases short, with 20 bases between. The CDR3 totals 16 residues. Germline V gene sequence: CDR1 MDHEN, CDR2 SYDVKM. The CDR3 reads CASRPSGRGIDYGYTF. The CDR3 coding sequence is TGTGCCAGCAGACCTTCCGGAAGGGGGATCGACTATGGCTACACCTTC.

V usage is TRBV2 and J usage is TRBJ1-5, with D possibly TRBD1 on 6 matching bases. CDR1 is SNHLY, CDR2 FYNNEI, per germline. Trimming pared 7 bases from V and 1 base from J, leaving 8 bases between. The CDR3 consists of 13 residues. CDR3 loop: CASNTGSNQPQHF. The CDR3 coding sequence is TGTGCCAGCAATACAGGGAGCAATCAGCCCCAGCATTTT.

The V gene is TRBV6-5, the J gene TRBJ1-2, with D hard to call. V gave up 6 bases and J gave up 8 bases, with 16 bases separating them. This CDR3 spans 13 amino acids. CDR1 is MNHEY and CDR2 is SVGAGI in the germline V gene. CDR3: CASSDNQGMGYTF. The CDR3, as DNA: TGTGCCAGCAGCGACAATCAAGGAATGGGCTACACCTTC.

CDR3 protein: CASSLGTGGDGYTF. CDR3 DNA: TGCGCCAGCAGCTTGGGAACAGGGGGCGATGGCTACACCTTC. The chain carries TRBV5-1 and TRBJ1-2; 9 bases are shared with TRBD1. V lost 0 bases, J lost 6 bases, and 3 bases stayed unmatched. The germline V gene has CDR1 SGHRS and CDR2 YFSETQ. This CDR3 spans 14 amino acids.